The 21 T cell receptor beta chains given below trace back to one sample, sequenced in a study of T cells in Graves' hyperthyroidism and ophthalmopathy. RNA transcripts served as the template for amplifying TCR beta CDR3 regions. An initial round of RT-PCR targeting the TCR CDR3 relied on the HTBI primer set. TCRdb fed the multiplex PCR reads into MiXCR, producing one record per CDR3 protein. Altogether 700,000 or so distinct CDR3 sequences are present, 16% being singletons, with the ten largest covering approximately 8.4%. The source material was blood. The receptors were gathered from a man between 18 and 35 years old with Graves' hyperthyroidism.

The genes are TRBV5-1 and TRBJ2-5; D is perhaps TRBD1 (5 bases). CDR3 length equals 14 residues. From germline, CDR1 is SGHRS and CDR2 YFSETQ. The V end was cut by 0 bases, the J end by 3 bases, with 9 bases between. The CDR3 region has the DNA TGCGCCAGCAGCTTGGCCTCCAGGGAAGAGACCCAGTACTTC. Residues: CASSLASREETQYF. Drawing the rest from reference TRBV5-1 and TRBJ2-5, the complete variable domain is KAGVTQTPRYLIKTRGQQVTLSCSPISGHRSVSWYQQTPGQGLQFLFEYFSETQRNKGNFPGRFSGRQFSNSRSEMNVSTLELGDSALYLCASSLASREETQYFGPGTRLLVL.

The chain carries TRBV25-1 and TRBJ2-5; D unclear. The germline CDR1 and CDR2 sequences are MGHDK and SYGVNS. This CDR3 comprises 16 residues. With 4 bases removed from V and 5 bases from J, the gap between germline ends came to 20 bases. The CDR3 spells CASSASQHRPWETQYF. The CDR3 nucleotides read TGTGCCAGCAGTGCCTCCCAACATCGACCATGGGAGACCCAGTACTTC.

This clonotype was counted ten times or more. V gene TRBV6-2 or TRBV6-3 combines with J gene TRBJ2-2; D unclear. CDR3 length: 14 amino acids. Per germline, CDR1 MNHEY and CDR2 SVGEGT. Trimming took off 7 bases at V and 0 bases at J, with 9 bases between the two ends. CDR3 amino acids: CASKSEPNTGELFF. CDR3 in DNA: TGTGCCAGCAAAAGCGAACCGAACACCGGGGAGCTGTTTTTT.

This clonotype has a handful of counts. The gene calls are TRBV11-3 and TRBJ2-5; TRBD1 aligns across 10 bases. The trim removed 5 bases at V and 0 bases at J, leaving 3 bases unmatched. The CDR3 extends over 15 amino acids. Germline lookup yields CDR1 SGHNT and CDR2 YENEEA. The CDR3 reads CASSTGTGDQETQYF. The DNA for the CDR3 is TGTGCCAGCAGCACCGGGACAGGGGACCAAGAGACCCAGTACTTC.

This clonotype was observed a handful of times. The chain recombines TRBV28 with TRBJ2-7; 10 nucleotides agree with TRBD1. The CDR3 sequence is 15 residues long. V shed 5 bases, J shed 9 bases, and the junction held 13 bases outside the gene matches. From germline, CDR1 is MDHEN and CDR2 SYDVKM. The CDR3 is CASSLIRQGALVQYF. In nucleotides, the CDR3 is TGTGCCAGCAGTCTCATTCGACAGGGGGCCTTGGTGCAGTACTTC.

This sequence joins TRBV20-1 and TRBJ1-5; 7 nucleotides match TRBD1. The junction had 12 bases not matched to a gene; V was cut back by 4 bases and J by 6 bases. Germline values: CDR1 DFQATT, CDR2 SNEGSKA (reference sequence). The CDR3 runs to 15 residues. CDR3 sequence: CSATPGGGLGQPQHF. In DNA, the CDR3 is TGCAGTGCTACCCCAGGGGGGGGGCTCGGTCAGCCCCAGCATTTT.

This clonotype was detected many times. The chain uses TRBV7-2 and TRBJ2-5; 11 bases map to TRBD2. Germline CDR1 reads SGHTA; CDR2 reads FQGNSA. CDR3 length: 15 residues. Unmatched junction bases numbered 6, after V lost 4 bases and J lost 5 bases. The CDR3 sequence: CASSYSRTSGETQYF. The CDR3 DNA sequence: TGTGCCAGCAGCTACTCCCGGACTAGCGGGGAGACCCAGTACTTC.

This clonotype came up many times. The genes are TRBV7-3 and TRBJ2-3; 13 bases fit TRBD2. The V and J ends lost 5 bases and 6 bases, in that order; junction bases with no gene match: 14. The CDR3 length is 18 residues. Germline values: CDR1 SGHTA, CDR2 FQGTGA. The CDR3 loop is CASSPDSGLAGVADTQYF. CDR3 sequence (DNA): TGTGCCAGCAGCCCGGACTCTGGACTAGCGGGAGTAGCGGATACGCAGTATTTT. Full variable domain (missing parts from reference TRBV7-3 and TRBJ2-3): GAGVSQTPSNKVTEKGKYVELRCDPISGHTALYWYRQSLGQGPEFLIYFQGTGAADDSGLPNDRFFAVRPEGSVSTLKIQRTERGDSAVYLCASSPDSGLAGVADTQYFGPGTRLTVL.

This clonotype was seen a handful of times. The chain links TRBV12-3 or TRBV12-4 to TRBJ2-3; possible D gene TRBD1, 5 bases. This CDR3 has 14 amino acids. V lost 7 bases to trimming and J lost 2 bases, with 13 bases between them. The CDR3 protein is CASTQTVSTDTQYF. CDR3 DNA: TGTGCCAGCACCCAGACAGTTTCCACAGATACGCAGTATTTT.

This clonotype showed up many times. DNA of the CDR3: TGTGCCAGCAGTTTATCTAGGGCTGAGCAGTTCTTC. Amino acids: CASSLSRAEQFF. This chain connects TRBV28 to TRBJ2-1; D unresolved. This CDR3 region has 12 residues. Germline-derived CDR1 and CDR2 are MDHEN and SYDVKM. Deletions cut 1 base from V and 9 bases from J, with 7 bases between.

This clonotype was counted only a few times. V gene TRBV24-1 combines with J gene TRBJ2-1; 11 bases match TRBD2. V lost 4 bases, J lost 5 bases, and 6 bases stayed unmatched. This CDR3 comprises 16 residues. In germline, CDR1 is KGHDR, CDR2 SFDVKD. CDR3: CATSDPGLAGHNEQFF. The CDR3 nucleotides are TGTGCCACCAGTGACCCCGGACTAGCGGGCCACAATGAGCAGTTCTTC.

This clonotype was observed at least ten times. The rearrangement links TRBV2 to TRBJ1-5, with no clear D. CDR3 length equals 14 residues. The germline V and J ends were trimmed by 7 bases and 0 bases, with 10 bases remaining between them. Germline V gene sequence: CDR1 SNHLY, CDR2 FYNNEI. The chain's CDR3 is CASTDNYSNQPQHF. CDR3 DNA: TGTGCCAGCACCGACAATTATAGCAATCAGCCCCAGCATTTT. The whole variable domain, filled in from reference TRBV2 and TRBJ1-5, reads EPEVTQTPSHQVTQMGQEVILRCVPISNHLYFYWYRQILGQKVEFLVSFYNNEISEKSEIFDDQFSVERPDGSNFTLKIRSTKLEDSAMYFCASTDNYSNQPQHFGDGTRLSIL.

This clonotype was recorded a few times. The chain carries TRBV5-5 and TRBJ2-3; unclear D gene. Trimming shortened V by 3 bases and J by 4 bases, and 12 bases separated the two germline ends. The CDR3 has 14 residues. Germline values: CDR1 SGHKS, CDR2 YYEKEE (reference sequence). For the CDR3, the DNA is TGTGCCAGCAGCTCGCAGACCCGGGCAGATACGCAGTATTTT. Its translation: CASSSQTRADTQYF.

This clonotype has only a few counts. The chain combines TRBV4-1 with TRBJ2-5, with 8 bases lining up with TRBD2. CDR1 and CDR2 from the germline V gene are MGHRA and YSYEKL. Losses at the gene ends were 1 base for V and 4 bases for J; bases not matched to a gene: 5. This CDR3 region has 15 residues. CDR3 DNA: TGCGCCAGCAGCCAAGTGGGGCTAGCGGGAGAGACCCAGTACTTC. Translating gives CASSQVGLAGETQYF.

This clonotype was recorded at least ten times. CDR3: CASSLAAMNTEAFF. As DNA, the CDR3 is TGTGCCAGCAGTTTAGCAGCTATGAACACTGAAGCTTTCTTT. The chain combines TRBV28 with TRBJ1-1; D ambiguous. The V end lost 2 bases, the J end lost 0 bases, and 7 bases lay between the germline ends. The V gene's germline CDR1 is MDHEN and CDR2 SYDVKM. The CDR3 totals 14 residues.

There are many counts of this clonotype. The chain couples TRBV3-1 to TRBJ2-3, with 7 positions matching TRBD2. The CDR3 spans 15 residues. CDR1 is LGHDT and CDR2 is YNNKEL in the germline V gene (reference sequence). Trimming took 0 bases from V and 6 from J; bases not matched to a gene: 6. In DNA, the CDR3 is TGTGCCAGCAGCCAAGATAGGCGGGAGAAGGATACGCAGTATTTT. This translates into CASSQDRREKDTQYF.

This chain joins TRBV7-9 and TRBJ1-2; D not resolved. Germline CDR1 and CDR2: SEHNR and FQNEAQ (reference sequence). This CDR3 has 13 amino acids. V lost 5 bases to trimming and J lost 3 bases, with 10 bases between them. CDR3 coding DNA: TGTGCCAGCAGCCCCATGGACGACTATGGCTACACCTTC. It is translated as CASSPMDDYGYTF.

The V gene is TRBV30, the J gene TRBJ2-1; 9 nucleotides line up with TRBD2. CDR1 GTSNPN and CDR2 SVGIG come from the germline V gene (reference sequence). CDR3 size: 17 residues. J gave up 1 base and V 1 base, and 8 bases lay outside the gene matches. The CDR3 DNA is TGTGCCTGGAGTGGGGGCGGGAGGGTAGGGTCCTACAATGAGCAGTTCTTC. It codes for CAWSGGGRVGSYNEQFF.

This clonotype came up many times. The chain employs TRBV12-3 or TRBV12-4 and TRBJ2-7; 9 bases fit TRBD1. Germline trimming cut 2 bases from V and 7 bases from J; bases unmatched to any gene: 9. This CDR3 contains 15 residues. CDR3 region: CASSLTGGSPSEQYF. The DNA of the CDR3 is TGTGCCAGCAGTTTAACAGGGGGCTCCCCTAGTGAGCAGTACTTC.

This clonotype has ten or more counts. The CDR3 bases are TGTGCCAGCACCGAAGGGAGTCAGCCCCAGCATTTT. Translated: CASTEGSQPQHF. The rearrangement links TRBV28 to TRBJ1-5; no reliable D call. Germline V lookup: CDR1 MDHEN, CDR2 SYDVKM. The CDR3 spans 12 residues. V lost 7 bases, J lost 6 bases, and 10 bases lay in between. Together with reference TRBV28 and TRBJ1-5, the CDR3 gives the full variable domain: DVKVTQSSRYLVKRTGEKVFLECVQDMDHENMFWYRQDPGLGLRLIYFSYDVKMKEKGDIPEGYSVSREKKERFSLILESASTNQTSMYLCASTEGSQPQHFGDGTRLSIL.

The V call is TRBV29-1, the J call TRBJ2-7; D ambiguous. The V and J ends lost 0 bases and 2 bases respectively, with 8 bases between them. This CDR3 contains 13 residues. CDR1 is SQVTM, CDR2 ANQGSEA, per germline. The CDR3 coding sequence is TGCAGCGTTGAAGAGGGGAACCCCTACGAGCAGTACTTC. It is translated as CSVEEGNPYEQYF.